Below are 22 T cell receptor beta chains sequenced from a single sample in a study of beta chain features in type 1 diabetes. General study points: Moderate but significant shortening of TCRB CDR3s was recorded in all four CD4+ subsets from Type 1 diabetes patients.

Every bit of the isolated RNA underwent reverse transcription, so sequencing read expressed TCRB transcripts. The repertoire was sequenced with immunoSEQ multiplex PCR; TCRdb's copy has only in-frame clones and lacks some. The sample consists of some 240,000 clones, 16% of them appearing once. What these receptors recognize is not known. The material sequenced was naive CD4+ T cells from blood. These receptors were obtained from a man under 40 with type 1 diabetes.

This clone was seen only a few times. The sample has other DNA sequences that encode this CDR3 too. CDR3 nucleotides: TGTGCCTGGAGTTATTACAATGAGCAGTTCTTC. It specifies CAWSYYNEQFF. The rearrangement uses TRBV30 and TRBJ2-1, with unresolved D. The V end was cut by 2 bases, the J end by 4 bases, with 3 bases between. CDR3 length: 11 amino acids. Germline V gene sequence: CDR1 GTSNPN, CDR2 SVGIG (reference sequence).

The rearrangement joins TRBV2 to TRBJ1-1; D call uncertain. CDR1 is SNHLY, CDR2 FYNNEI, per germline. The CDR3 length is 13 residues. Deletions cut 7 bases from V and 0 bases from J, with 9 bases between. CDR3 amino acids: CASNQLMNTEAFF. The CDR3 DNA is TGTGCCAGCAATCAGCTTATGAACACTGAAGCTTTCTTT.

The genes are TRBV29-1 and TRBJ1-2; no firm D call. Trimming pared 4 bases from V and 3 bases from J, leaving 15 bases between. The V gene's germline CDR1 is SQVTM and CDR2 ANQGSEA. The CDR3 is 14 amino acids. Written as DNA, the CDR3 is TGCAGCGTTGTTGGGCAGACGACCGACTATGGCTACACCTTC. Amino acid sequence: CSVVGQTTDYGYTF.

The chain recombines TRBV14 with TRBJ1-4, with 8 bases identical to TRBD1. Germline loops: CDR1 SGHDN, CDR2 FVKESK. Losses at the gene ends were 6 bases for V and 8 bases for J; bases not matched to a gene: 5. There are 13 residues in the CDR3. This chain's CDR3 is CASRKGTGEKLFF. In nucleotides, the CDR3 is TGTGCCAGCAGAAAAGGGACAGGCGAAAAACTGTTTTTT.

CDR3 amino acids: CASTPRTVDNEQFF. For the CDR3, the DNA is TGCGCCAGCACCCCGAGGACAGTAGACAATGAGCAGTTCTTC. The chain recombines TRBV5-1 with TRBJ2-1; possible D gene TRBD1, 6 bases. Per the germline V gene, CDR1 is SGHRS and CDR2 is YFSETQ. The CDR3 runs 14 residues. V shed 6 bases and J shed 5 bases, with 15 bases lying between them.

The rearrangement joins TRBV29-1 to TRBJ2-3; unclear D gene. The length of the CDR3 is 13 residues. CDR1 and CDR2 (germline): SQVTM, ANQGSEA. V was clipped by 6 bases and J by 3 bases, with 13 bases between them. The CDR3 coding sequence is TGCAGCGTGGCCTCCACGCTAACAGATACGCAGTATTTT. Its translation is CSVASTLTDTQYF.

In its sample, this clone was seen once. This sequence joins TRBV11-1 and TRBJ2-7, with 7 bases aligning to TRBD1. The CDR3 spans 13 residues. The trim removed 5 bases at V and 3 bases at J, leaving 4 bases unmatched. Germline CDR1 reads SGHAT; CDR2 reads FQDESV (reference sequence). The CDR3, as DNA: TGTGCCAGCAGCGTAACAGGGGTCTACGAGCAGTACTTC. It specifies CASSVTGVYEQYF.

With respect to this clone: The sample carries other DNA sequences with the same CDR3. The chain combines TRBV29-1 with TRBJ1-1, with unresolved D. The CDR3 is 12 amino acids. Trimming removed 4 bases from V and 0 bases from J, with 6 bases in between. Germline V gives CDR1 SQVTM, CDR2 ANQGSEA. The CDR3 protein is CSVGGLNTEAFF. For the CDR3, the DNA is TGCAGCGTTGGCGGCCTGAACACTGAAGCTTTCTTT.

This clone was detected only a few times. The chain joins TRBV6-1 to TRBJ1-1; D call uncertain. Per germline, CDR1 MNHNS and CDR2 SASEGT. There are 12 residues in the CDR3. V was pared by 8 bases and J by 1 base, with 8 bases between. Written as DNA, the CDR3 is TGTGCCAGCCTTCATTCGAACACTGAAGCTTTCTTT. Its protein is CASLHSNTEAFF.

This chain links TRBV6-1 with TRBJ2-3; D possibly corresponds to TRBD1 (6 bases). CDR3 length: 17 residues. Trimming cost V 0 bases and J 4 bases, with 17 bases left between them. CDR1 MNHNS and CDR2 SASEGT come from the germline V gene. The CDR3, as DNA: TGTGCCAGCAGTGAAGCTCGGCAGGGGTCTAGGGCAGATACGCAGTATTTT. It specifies CASSEARQGSRADTQYF.

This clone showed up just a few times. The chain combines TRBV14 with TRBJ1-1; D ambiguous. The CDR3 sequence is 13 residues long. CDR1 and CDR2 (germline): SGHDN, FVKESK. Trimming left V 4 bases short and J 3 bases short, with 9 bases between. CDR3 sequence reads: CASSLAGDTEAFF. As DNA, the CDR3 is TGTGCCAGCAGCCTCGCCGGGGACACTGAAGCTTTCTTT.

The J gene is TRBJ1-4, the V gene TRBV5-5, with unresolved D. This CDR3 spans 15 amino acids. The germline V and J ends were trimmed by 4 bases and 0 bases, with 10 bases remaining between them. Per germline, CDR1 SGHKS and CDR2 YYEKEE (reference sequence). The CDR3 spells CASSGTVTTNEKLFF. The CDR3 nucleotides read TGTGCCAGCAGCGGCACAGTGACAACTAATGAAAAACTGTTTTTT.

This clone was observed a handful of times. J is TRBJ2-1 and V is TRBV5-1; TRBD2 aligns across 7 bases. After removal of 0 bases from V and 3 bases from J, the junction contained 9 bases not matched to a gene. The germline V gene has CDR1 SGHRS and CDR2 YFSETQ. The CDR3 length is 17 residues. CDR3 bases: TGCGCCAGCAGCTTGGCAACCCTAGCGGCGGGCTACAATGAGCAGTTCTTC. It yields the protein CASSLATLAAGYNEQFF.

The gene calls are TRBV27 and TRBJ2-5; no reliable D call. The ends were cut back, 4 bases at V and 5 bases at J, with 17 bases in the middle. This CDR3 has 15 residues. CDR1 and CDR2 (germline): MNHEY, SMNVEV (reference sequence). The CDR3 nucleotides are TGTGCCAGCAGTTCGAACAGCAGGAATTTGGAGACCCAGTACTTC. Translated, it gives CASSSNSRNLETQYF.

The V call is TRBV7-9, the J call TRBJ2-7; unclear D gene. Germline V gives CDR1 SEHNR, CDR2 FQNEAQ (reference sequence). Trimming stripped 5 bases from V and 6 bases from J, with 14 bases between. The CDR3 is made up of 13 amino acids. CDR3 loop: CASSGVVFPEQYF. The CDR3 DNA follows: TGTGCCAGCAGCGGAGTTGTATTCCCCGAGCAGTACTTC.

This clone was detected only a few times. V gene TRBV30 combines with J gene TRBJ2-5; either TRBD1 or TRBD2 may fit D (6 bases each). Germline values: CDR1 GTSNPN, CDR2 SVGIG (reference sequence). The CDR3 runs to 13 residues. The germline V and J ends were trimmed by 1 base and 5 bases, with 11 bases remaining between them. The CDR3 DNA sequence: TGTGCCTGGAGTGCGGGGGCGCGGGAGACCCAGTACTTC. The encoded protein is CAWSAGARETQYF.

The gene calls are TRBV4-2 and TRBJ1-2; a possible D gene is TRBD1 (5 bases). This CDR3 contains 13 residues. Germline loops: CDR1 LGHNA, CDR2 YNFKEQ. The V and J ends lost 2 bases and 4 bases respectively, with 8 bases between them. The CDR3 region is CASSQQGSYGYTF. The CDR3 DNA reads TGTGCCAGCAGCCAACAGGGATCCTATGGCTACACCTTC.

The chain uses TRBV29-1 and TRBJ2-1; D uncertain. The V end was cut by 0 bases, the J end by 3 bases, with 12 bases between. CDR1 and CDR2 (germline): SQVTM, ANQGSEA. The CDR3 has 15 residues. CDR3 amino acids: CSVEDRYTLYNEQFF. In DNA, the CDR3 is TGCAGCGTTGAAGATCGGTACACCCTCTACAATGAGCAGTTCTTC.

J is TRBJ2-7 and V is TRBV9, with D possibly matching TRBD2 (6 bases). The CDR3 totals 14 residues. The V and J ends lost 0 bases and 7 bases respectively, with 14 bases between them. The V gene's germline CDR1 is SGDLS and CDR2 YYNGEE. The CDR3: CASSVGLVPYEQYF. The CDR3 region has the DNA TGTGCCAGCAGCGTAGGACTAGTTCCTTATGAGCAGTACTTC.

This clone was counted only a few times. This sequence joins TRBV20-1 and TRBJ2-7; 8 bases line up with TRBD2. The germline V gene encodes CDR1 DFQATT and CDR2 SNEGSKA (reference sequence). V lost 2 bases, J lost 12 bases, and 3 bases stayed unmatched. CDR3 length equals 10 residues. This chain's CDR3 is CSARREGPYF. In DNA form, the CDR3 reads TGCAGTGCTAGACGGGAGGGCCCGTACTTC.

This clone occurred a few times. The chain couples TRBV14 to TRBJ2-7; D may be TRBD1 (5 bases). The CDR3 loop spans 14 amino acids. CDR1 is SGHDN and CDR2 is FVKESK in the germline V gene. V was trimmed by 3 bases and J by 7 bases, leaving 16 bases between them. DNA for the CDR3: TGTGCCAGCAGCCATGAACTCAGGGTGCGGGAGCAGTACTTC. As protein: CASSHELRVREQYF.

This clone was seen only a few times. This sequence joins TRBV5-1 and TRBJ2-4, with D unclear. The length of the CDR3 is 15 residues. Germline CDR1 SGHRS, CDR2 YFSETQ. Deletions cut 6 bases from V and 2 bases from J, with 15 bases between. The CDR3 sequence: CASTHTSESKNIQYF. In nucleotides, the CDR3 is TGCGCCAGCACCCACACCTCGGAGTCCAAAAACATTCAGTACTTC. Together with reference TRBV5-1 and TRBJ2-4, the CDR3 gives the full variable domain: KAGVTQTPRYLIKTRGQQVTLSCSPISGHRSVSWYQQTPGQGLQFLFEYFSETQRNKGNFPGRFSGRQFSNSRSEMNVSTLELGDSALYLCASTHTSESKNIQYFGAGTRLSVL.